The 15 T cell receptor beta chains in this list originate from one sample, sequenced in a study of control samples from healthy donors and cancer patients. Sequencing used immunoSEQ multiplex PCR; TCRdb keeps in-frame clones, though not all of them. The top ten clones hold approximately 2.1% of a sample with approximately 89,000 clones, 85% to 90% of them seen once. The specimen was blood. The receptor set was obtained from a woman in her forties in good health.

The chain joins TRBV29-1 to TRBJ2-1, with TRBD2 matching 10 bases. The J segment lost 1 base and the V segment lost 1 base, leaving 4 bases of the junction unmatched. CDR3 size: 16 residues. The germline CDR1 and CDR2 sequences are SQVTM and ANQGSEA. In DNA, the CDR3 is TGCAGCGTTGAAGGAGCGGGGGGGCTGTCCTACAATGAGCAGTTCTTC. Its translation is CSVEGAGGLSYNEQFF.

This clone was seen only a few times. V gene TRBV24-1 combines with J gene TRBJ2-1, with TRBD1 as a possible D gene (5 bases). The germline gives CDR1 KGHDR, CDR2 SFDVKD. Trimming shortened V by 3 bases and J by 7 bases, and 15 bases separated the two germline ends. The CDR3 has 15 amino acids. CDR3 in amino acids: CATSDQLGQPNEQFF. The CDR3 nucleotides read TGTGCCACCAGTGATCAACTTGGACAACCTAATGAGCAGTTCTTC.

The V call is TRBV18, the J call TRBJ2-1, with 9 bases that match TRBD2. Germline CDR1 KGHSH, CDR2 LQKENI. V trimming: 5 bases; J trimming: 4 bases; junction bases outside the gene matches: 6. CDR3 size: 15 residues. CDR3 region: CASSRGLAIYNEQFF. In nucleotides, the CDR3 is TGTGCCAGCTCAAGGGGACTAGCCATATACAATGAGCAGTTCTTC.

This clone was seen only once. This chain links TRBV18 with TRBJ1-4, with 9 bases lining up with TRBD1. This CDR3 is built from 12 residues. Germline CDR1 KGHSH, CDR2 LQKENI. Trimming removed 5 bases from V and 11 bases from J; junction bases left unmatched: 3. CDR3 region: CASSTTGGKLFF. The CDR3 bases are TGTGCCAGCTCAACGACAGGGGGGAAACTGTTTTTT.

V gene TRBV29-1 combines with J gene TRBJ1-2; TRBD1 might be the D (6 bases). The germline V gene has CDR1 SQVTM and CDR2 ANQGSEA. V was cut by 2 bases and J by 4 bases, with 17 bases left in between. The CDR3 consists of 15 residues. The CDR3 region has the DNA TGCAGCGTTGAAAAGACAGGAGGGGCTACCTATGGCTACACCTTC. Amino acid sequence: CSVEKTGGATYGYTF. Using reference TRBV29-1 and TRBJ1-2 for the parts outside the CDR3, the full variable domain is SAVISQKPSRDICQRGTSLTIQCQVDSQVTMMFWYRQQPGQSLTLIATANQGSEATYESGFVIDKFPISRPNLTFSTLTVSNMSPEDSSIYLCSVEKTGGATYGYTFGSGTRLTVV.

Of note for this clone: A read error may produce the germline difference seen at one junction end. The chain carries TRBV5-1 and TRBJ1-5, with D perhaps TRBD1 (5 bases). The CDR3 is 14 amino acids. CDR1 and CDR2 from the germline V gene are SGHRS and YFSETQ. CDR3 residues: CARSLGGGNQPQHF. As DNA, the CDR3 is TGCGCCCGCAGCTTGGGGGGGGGCAATCAGCCCCAGCATTTT.

This chain joins TRBV4-3 and TRBJ1-3; the D is unclear. Looked up from germline, CDR1 is LGHNA and CDR2 is YSLEER. CDR3 size: 15 residues. V was trimmed by 0 bases and J by 2 bases, leaving 8 bases between them. The CDR3 DNA reads as TGCGCCAGCAGCCAAGATTTGGTAGCTGGAAACACCATATATTTT. Translation: CASSQDLVAGNTIYF.

The chain uses TRBV4-1 and TRBJ2-1, with D perhaps matching TRBD2 (7 bases). V was shortened by 1 base and J by 8 bases, with 24 bases between the two germline ends. Germline lookup yields CDR1 MGHRA and CDR2 YSYEKL. The CDR3 consists of 18 residues. The CDR3 loop is CASSQVSPARGGVDEQFF. CDR3 sequence (DNA): TGCGCCAGCAGCCAAGTTTCGCCCGCCCGCGGGGGCGTGGATGAGCAGTTCTTC.

The chain has TRBV29-1 and TRBJ1-6; 8 nucleotides match TRBD1. The junction had 10 bases not matched to a gene; V was cut back by 8 bases and J by 10 bases. The CDR3 length is 13 residues. The germline CDR1 and CDR2 sequences are SQVTM and ANQGSEA. Here the CDR3 reads CSTRQGPESPLHF. The DNA for the CDR3 is TGCAGCACTCGACAGGGGCCCGAATCACCCCTCCACTTT.

The V call is TRBV7-3, the J call TRBJ2-2; 11 nucleotides line up with TRBD2. This CDR3 spans 16 amino acids. The V gene's germline CDR1 is SGHTA and CDR2 FQGTGA. V dropped 1 base and J dropped 7; count of bases not matched to a gene: 5. The CDR3 loop reads CASSLIPLAGGGELFF. For the CDR3, the DNA is TGTGCCAGCAGCTTAATTCCCCTAGCGGGGGGCGGGGAGCTGTTTTTT.

This clone was detected only once. This chain uses TRBV27 with TRBJ2-3; D perhaps matches TRBD2 (5 bases). V was cut by 3 bases and J by 1 base, with 17 bases left in between. This CDR3 contains 17 residues. CDR1 and CDR2 from the germline V gene are MNHEY and SMNVEV (reference sequence). Written as DNA, the CDR3 is TGTGCCAGCAGTTTCTGGGGAAGGGCGGGCGGCACAGATACGCAGTATTTT. Its translation: CASSFWGRAGGTDTQYF.

The V call is TRBV7-2, the J call TRBJ1-2; 8 bases map to TRBD1. The trim removed 5 bases at V and 4 bases at J, leaving 6 bases unmatched. The CDR3 runs 14 residues. From germline, CDR1 is SGHTA and CDR2 FQGNSA. CDR3 loop: CASSPTGAPYGYTF. The DNA of the CDR3 is TGTGCCAGCAGCCCGACAGGGGCGCCCTATGGCTACACCTTC.

This chain joins TRBV19 and TRBJ1-5; D not certain. Trimming shortened V by 10 bases and J by 0 bases, and 25 bases separated the two germline ends. This CDR3 is built from 18 residues. From germline, CDR1 is LNHDA and CDR2 SQIVND (reference sequence). In nucleotides, the CDR3 is TGTGCCACAAGTCACAGACCCGGGCCGGCTTATAGCAATCAGCCCCAGCATTTT. The encoded protein is CATSHRPGPAYSNQPQHF. Complete variable domain (other parts from reference TRBV19 and TRBJ1-5): DGGITQSPKYLFRKEGQNVTLSCEQNLNHDAMYWYRQDPGQGLRLIYYSQIVNDFQKGDIAEGYSVSREKKESFPLTVTSAQKNPTAFYLCATSHRPGPAYSNQPQHFGDGTRLSIL.

This clone was detected only once. DNA for the CDR3: TGTGCCAGCAGCCGGTGGGGGGGAAGCACAGATACGCAGTATTTT. Translated, it gives CASSRWGGSTDTQYF. The chain combines TRBV25-1 with TRBJ2-3; 7 bases map to TRBD2. V lost 6 bases to trimming and J lost 0 bases; unmatched junction nucleotides: 6. Germline assignment: CDR1 MGHDK and CDR2 SYGVNS. The CDR3 spans 15 residues.

CDR3 coding DNA: TGTGCCAGCAGTTTTGAGACAGCTAAAGAGACCCAGTACTTC. This translates into CASSFETAKETQYF. This chain links TRBV28 with TRBJ2-5, with D perhaps matching TRBD1 (5 bases). Germline V lookup: CDR1 MDHEN, CDR2 SYDVKM. Trimming left V 3 bases short and J 3 bases short, with 11 bases between. CDR3 length equals 14 residues.